These 23 T cell receptor beta chains came from one sample sequenced in a study of blood T cell repertoires in COVID-19. Produced via immunoSEQ multiplex PCR; TCRdb's table is partial and in-frame only. Here the sample spans around 300,000 clones, about nine tenths being singletons. Specimen: peripheral blood. The receptor source for this set is a woman in her twenties or thirties with COVID-19, enrolled during active disease.

The gene calls are TRBV29-1 and TRBJ2-2, with D tentatively TRBD1 (6 bases). This CDR3 comprises 11 residues. CDR1 is SQVTM, CDR2 ANQGSEA, per germline. V was trimmed by 6 bases and J by 6 bases, leaving 8 bases between them. The CDR3 reads CSVGHAGELFF. The CDR3 region has the DNA TGCAGCGTGGGACACGCCGGGGAGCTGTTTTTT.

The V and J genes are TRBV5-5 and TRBJ1-6; the D gene is possibly TRBD1 (6 bases). Per germline, CDR1 SGHKS and CDR2 YYEKEE (reference sequence). Trimming pared 0 bases from V and 1 base from J, leaving 11 bases between. The CDR3 has 17 amino acids. The CDR3 bases are TGTGCCAGCAGCTTGGAATTAGGGGGATCCTATAATTCACCCCTCCACTTT. Residues: CASSLELGGSYNSPLHF.

The chain has TRBV3-1 (or the pseudogene TRBV3-2) and TRBJ1-2; the match to TRBD1 covers 7 bases. CDR1 and CDR2 (germline): LGHDT, YNNKEL (reference sequence). The CDR3 spans 14 residues. The junction had 3 bases not matched to a gene; V was cut back by 1 base and J by 4 bases. The CDR3 DNA is TGTGCCAGCAGCCAAGGGGGACAGACCTATGGCTACACCTTC. Translation gives CASSQGGQTYGYTF.

The V gene is TRBV3-1 (or the pseudogene TRBV3-2), the J gene TRBJ2-1; no definite D call. The germline V and J ends were trimmed by 5 bases and 6 bases, with 8 bases remaining between them. CDR3 size: 12 residues. Germline V lookup: CDR1 LGHDT, CDR2 YNNKEL (reference sequence). In DNA form, the CDR3 reads TGTGCCAGCAGCTACGGAGTCAATGAGCAGTTCTTC. Amino acids: CASSYGVNEQFF.

The V gene is TRBV27, the J gene TRBJ2-2; TRBD2 agrees at 9 bases. This CDR3 is built from 17 residues. CDR1 MNHEY and CDR2 SMNVEV come from the germline V gene (reference sequence). V was pared by 3 bases and J by 1 base, with 6 bases of the junction left unmatched. In DNA form, the CDR3 reads TGTGCCAGCAGTTTTTTAGGTAGCGGGGGGAACACCGGGGAGCTGTTTTTT. Protein: CASSFLGSGGNTGELFF.

This clone was seen only once. The chain employs TRBV28 and TRBJ1-2; D remains unclear. The germline V and J ends were trimmed by 5 bases and 1 base, with 11 bases remaining between them. The CDR3 is 14 residues long. Germline CDR1 MDHEN, CDR2 SYDVKM. CDR3 DNA sequence: TGTGCCAGCAGTCTCCGACAAGTTAACTATGGCTACACCTTC. Its translation is CASSLRQVNYGYTF.

The chain recombines TRBV14 with TRBJ1-1, with D unclear. Germline CDR1 reads SGHDN; CDR2 reads FVKESK. V shed 1 base and J shed 1 base, with 10 bases lying between them. This CDR3 is built from 15 residues. CDR3 bases: TGTGCCAGCAGCCAAGCGTGGGCCACGAACACTGAAGCTTTCTTT. Residues: CASSQAWATNTEAFF.

This sequence joins TRBV25-1 and TRBJ2-1; the D is unclear. Germline CDR1 MGHDK, CDR2 SYGVNS. V was cut by 2 bases and J by 6 bases, with 17 bases left in between. The CDR3 consists of 16 residues. The CDR3 DNA reads as TGTGCCAGCAGTGAAAGAGAGAGACTTCGTGGCAATGAGCAGTTCTTC. It translates to CASSERERLRGNEQFF. The full variable domain, with the rest looked up from reference TRBV25-1 and TRBJ2-1, is EADIYQTPRYLVIGTGKKITLECSQTMGHDKMYWYQQDPGMELHLIHYSYGVNSTEKGDLSSESTVSRIRTEHFPLTLESARPSHTSQYLCASSERERLRGNEQFFGPGTRLTVL.

The chain couples TRBV19 to TRBJ1-1, with a possible D match to TRBD1 (5 bases). The CDR3 is made up of 12 amino acids. Trimming removed 7 bases at V and 7 bases at J, with 13 bases between. Germline V gene lookup returns CDR1 LNHDA and CDR2 SQIVND (reference sequence). CDR3 bases: TGTGCCAGTATGAGTTTGGGGCTTGAAGCTTTCTTT. Its translation is CASMSLGLEAFF.

The chain joins TRBV10-3 to TRBJ1-5; D unresolved. CDR3 length: 15 residues. CDR1 is ENHRY and CDR2 is SYGVKD in the germline V gene. Trimming removed 3 bases from V and 4 bases from J, with 13 bases in between. CDR3 DNA: TGTGCCATCAGTGAAGCACTACACCCTAATCAGCCCCAGCATTTT. This sequence encodes CAISEALHPNQPQHF.

This clone was picked up one time. The V gene is TRBV3-1 (or the pseudogene TRBV3-2), the J gene TRBJ2-7, with a tentative D call TRBD2 (6 bases). The CDR3 runs 16 residues. The V gene lost 4 bases and the J gene lost 5 bases, with 21 bases spanning the gap. The V gene's germline CDR1 is LGHDT and CDR2 YNNKEL (reference sequence). The CDR3: CASSPWGGRDINEQYF. The CDR3 bases are TGTGCCAGCAGCCCCTGGGGTGGGCGGGATATCAACGAGCAGTACTTC.

V is TRBV19 and J is TRBJ2-3; 8 bases match TRBD2. The junction had 16 bases not matched to a gene; V was cut back by 2 bases and J by 6 bases. CDR1 is LNHDA and CDR2 is SQIVND in the germline V gene (reference sequence). The CDR3 is 18 amino acids. The CDR3 DNA follows: TGTGCCAGTAGTATAAGAAGCGGGAGAAGTTTTATTTTGGATACGCAGTATTTT. Translating gives CASSIRSGRSFILDTQYF. Drawing the rest from reference TRBV19 and TRBJ2-3, the complete variable domain is DGGITQSPKYLFRKEGQNVTLSCEQNLNHDAMYWYRQDPGQGLRLIYYSQIVNDFQKGDIAEGYSVSREKKESFPLTVTSAQKNPTAFYLCASSIRSGRSFILDTQYFGPGTRLTVL.

Only one count was recorded for this clone. V gene TRBV19 combines with J gene TRBJ2-2; 7 bases agree with TRBD2. V gave up 8 bases and J gave up 1 base; unmatched junction bases: 4. The length of the CDR3 is 14 residues. Germline lookup yields CDR1 LNHDA and CDR2 SQIVND (reference sequence). In nucleotides, the CDR3 is TGTGCCAGTTCAAGGACTAGGAACACCGGGGAGCTGTTTTTT. It is translated as CASSRTRNTGELFF.

The genes are TRBV27 and TRBJ2-6; D might be TRBD2 (5 bases). Trimming pared 3 bases from V and 2 bases from J, leaving 5 bases between. The germline V gene encodes CDR1 MNHEY and CDR2 SMNVEV (reference sequence). The CDR3 sequence is 14 residues long. As DNA, the CDR3 is TGTGCCAGCAGTTTGAGGGCTGGGGCCAACGTCCTGACTTTC. As protein: CASSLRAGANVLTF.

The chain is built from TRBV19 and TRBJ1-5, with 12 bases aligning to TRBD1. V was clipped by 5 bases and J by 5 bases; unmatched bases: 10. This CDR3 spans 17 amino acids. Germline V gives CDR1 LNHDA, CDR2 SQIVND (reference sequence). In DNA, the CDR3 is TGTGCCAGTAGTCTATTTCCCGGGACAGGGGGCGATCAGCCCCAGCATTTT. This translates into CASSLFPGTGGDQPQHF.

This chain joins TRBV30 and TRBJ1-6; 7 bases are a match to TRBD1. Germline CDR1 is GTSNPN and CDR2 is SVGIG (reference sequence). The trim removed 3 bases at V and 7 bases at J, leaving 6 bases unmatched. CDR3 size: 14 residues. CDR3 sequence (DNA): TGTGCCTGGAGCCCTAGACAGGGAAATTCACCCCTCCACTTT. Amino acid sequence: CAWSPRQGNSPLHF.

The chain is built from TRBV6-5 and TRBJ1-2; D might be TRBD1 (5 bases). The length of the CDR3 is 14 residues. V gave up 9 bases and J gave up 3 bases, with 17 bases separating them. CDR1 and CDR2 (germline): MNHEY, SVGAGI. For the CDR3, the DNA is TGTGCCAGTACCGGGGACTTCTCGGACTATGGCTACACCTTC. Protein product: CASTGDFSDYGYTF.

V and J are TRBV7-2 and TRBJ1-1; D is undetermined. The germline V gene encodes CDR1 SGHTA and CDR2 FQGNSA. There are 13 residues in the CDR3. V lost 5 bases, J lost 7 bases, and 14 bases lay in between. The CDR3 sequence: CASSPLGQLEAFF. CDR3 nucleotide sequence: TGTGCCAGCAGCCCCTTGGGCCAGCTTGAAGCTTTCTTT.

The chain links TRBV5-6 to TRBJ2-3; D uncertain. The CDR3 spans 14 residues. Trimming shortened V by 0 bases and J by 3 bases, and 8 bases separated the two germline ends. Germline V gene data show CDR1 as SGHDT and CDR2 as YYEEEE. The CDR3 region is CASSLGGWTDTQYF. For the CDR3, the DNA is TGTGCCAGCAGCTTGGGAGGATGGACAGATACGCAGTATTTT. Looking up the rest from reference TRBV5-6 and TRBJ2-3 gives the full variable domain: DAGVTQSPTHLIKTRGQQVTLRCSPKSGHDTVSWYQQALGQGPQFIFQYYEEEERQRGNFPDRFSGHQFPNYSSELNVNALLLGDSALYLCASSLGGWTDTQYFGPGTRLTVL.

A few counts support this clone. The rearrangement uses TRBV10-2 and TRBJ2-3; a possible D gene is TRBD1 (8 bases). Germline assignment: CDR1 WSHSY and CDR2 SAAADI. Trimming removed 5 bases at V and 4 bases at J, with 13 bases between. CDR3 length: 14 residues. The CDR3: CASSQQGGADTQYF. DNA for the CDR3: TGCGCCAGCAGTCAACAGGGGGGGGCAGATACGCAGTATTTT.

The CDR3 DNA reads TGTGCCAGCTCACCATTGGCTCAAACAACTAATGAAAAACTGTTTTTT. Translating it yields CASSPLAQTTNEKLFF. The rearrangement uses TRBV18 and TRBJ1-4; unclear D gene. CDR1 KGHSH and CDR2 LQKENI come from the germline V gene. The CDR3 runs 16 residues. V was shortened by 2 bases and J by 0 bases, with 10 bases between the two germline ends.

V usage is TRBV11-2 and J usage is TRBJ1-2; D not resolved. Germline V CDR1 and CDR2: SGHAT, FQNNGV. The V gene lost 0 bases and the J gene lost 11 bases, with 13 bases spanning the gap. This CDR3 has 13 amino acids. The DNA of the CDR3 is TGTGCCAGCAGCTTAGACCTAGTAATGAGGTACACCTTC. Amino acid sequence: CASSLDLVMRYTF.

The chain recombines TRBV10-3 with TRBJ2-2; TRBD1 aligns across 9 bases. CDR3 length equals 15 residues. Per the germline V gene, CDR1 is ENHRY and CDR2 is SYGVKD. V lost 10 bases, J lost 2 bases, and 8 bases stayed unmatched. The chain's CDR3 is CATRWGQGNTGELFF. The CDR3 region has the DNA TGTGCCACTAGATGGGGACAGGGTAACACCGGGGAGCTGTTTTTT.